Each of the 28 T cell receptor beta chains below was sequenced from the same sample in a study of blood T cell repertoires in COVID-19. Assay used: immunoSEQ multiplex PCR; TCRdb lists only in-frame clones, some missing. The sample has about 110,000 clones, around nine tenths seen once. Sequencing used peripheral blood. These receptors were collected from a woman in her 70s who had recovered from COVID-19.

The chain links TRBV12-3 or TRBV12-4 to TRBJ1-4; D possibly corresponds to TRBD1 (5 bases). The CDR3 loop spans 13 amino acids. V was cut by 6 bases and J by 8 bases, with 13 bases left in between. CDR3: CASSDWGPEKLFF. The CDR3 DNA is TGTGCCAGCAGCGATTGGGGCCCAGAAAAACTGTTTTTT.

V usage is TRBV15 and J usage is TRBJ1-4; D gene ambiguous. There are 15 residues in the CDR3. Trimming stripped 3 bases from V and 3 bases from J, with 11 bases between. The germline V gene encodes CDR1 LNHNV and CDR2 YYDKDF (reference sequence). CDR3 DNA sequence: TGTGCCACCAGCAGTGGCCACGAGGCTAATGAAAAACTGTTTTTT. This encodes CATSSGHEANEKLFF.

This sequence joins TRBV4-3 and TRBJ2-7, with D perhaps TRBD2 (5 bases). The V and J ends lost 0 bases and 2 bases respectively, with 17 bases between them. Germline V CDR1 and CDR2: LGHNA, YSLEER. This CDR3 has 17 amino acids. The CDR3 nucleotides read TGCGCCAGCAGCCAAGATAAGGGCGGGTGGACGCCCTACGAGCAGTACTTC. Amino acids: CASSQDKGGWTPYEQYF.

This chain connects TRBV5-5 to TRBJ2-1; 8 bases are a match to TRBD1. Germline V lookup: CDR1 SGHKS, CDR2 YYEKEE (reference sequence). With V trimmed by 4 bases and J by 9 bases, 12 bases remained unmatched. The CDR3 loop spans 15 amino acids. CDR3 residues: CASSLPRTGSGEQFF. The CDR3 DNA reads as TGTGCCAGCAGCCTACCCCGGACAGGGAGCGGTGAGCAGTTCTTC.

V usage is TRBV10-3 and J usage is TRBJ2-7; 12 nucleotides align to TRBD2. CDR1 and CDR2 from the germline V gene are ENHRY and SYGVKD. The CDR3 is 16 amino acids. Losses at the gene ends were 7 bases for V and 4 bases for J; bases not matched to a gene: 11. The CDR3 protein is CAITRTSGTRIYEQYF. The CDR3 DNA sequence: TGTGCCATCACCAGGACTAGCGGGACCCGGATTTACGAGCAGTACTTC.

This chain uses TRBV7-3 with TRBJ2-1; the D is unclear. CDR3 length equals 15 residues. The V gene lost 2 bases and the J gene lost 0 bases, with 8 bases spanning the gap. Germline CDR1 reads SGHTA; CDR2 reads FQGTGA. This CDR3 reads CASSLEVSSYNEQFF. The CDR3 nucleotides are TGTGCCAGCAGCTTAGAGGTGAGCTCCTACAATGAGCAGTTCTTC. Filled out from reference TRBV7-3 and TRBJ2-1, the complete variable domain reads GAGVSQTPSNKVTEKGKYVELRCDPISGHTALYWYRQSLGQGPEFLIYFQGTGAADDSGLPNDRFFAVRPEGSVSTLKIQRTERGDSAVYLCASSLEVSSYNEQFFGPGTRLTVL.

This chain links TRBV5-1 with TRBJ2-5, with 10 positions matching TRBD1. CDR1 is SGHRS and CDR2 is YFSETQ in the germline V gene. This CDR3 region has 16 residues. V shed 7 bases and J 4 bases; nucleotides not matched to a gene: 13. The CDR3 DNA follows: TGCGCCAGCCGCCTTTCGACAGGGGGCGGAGGAGAGACCCAGTACTTC. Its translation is CASRLSTGGGGETQYF.

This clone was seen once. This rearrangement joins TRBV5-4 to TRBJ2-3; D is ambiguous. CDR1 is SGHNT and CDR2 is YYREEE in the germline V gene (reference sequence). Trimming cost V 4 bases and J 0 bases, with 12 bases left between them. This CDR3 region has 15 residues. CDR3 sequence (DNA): TGTGCCAGCAGCCCTGATGGGCGCAGCACAGATACGCAGTATTTT. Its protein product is CASSPDGRSTDTQYF.

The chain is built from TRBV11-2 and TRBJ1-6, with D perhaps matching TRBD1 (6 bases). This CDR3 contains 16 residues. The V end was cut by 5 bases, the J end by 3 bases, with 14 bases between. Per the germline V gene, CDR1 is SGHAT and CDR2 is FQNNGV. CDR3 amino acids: CASSPRGRGYNSPLHF. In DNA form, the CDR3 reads TGTGCCAGCAGCCCACGAGGCAGGGGCTATAATTCACCCCTCCACTTT.

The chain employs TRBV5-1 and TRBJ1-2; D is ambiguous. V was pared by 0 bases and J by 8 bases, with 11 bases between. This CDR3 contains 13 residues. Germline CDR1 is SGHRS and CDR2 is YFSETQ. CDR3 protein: CASSLAGTGGYTF. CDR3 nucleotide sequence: TGCGCCAGCAGCTTGGCGGGCACGGGAGGCTACACCTTC.

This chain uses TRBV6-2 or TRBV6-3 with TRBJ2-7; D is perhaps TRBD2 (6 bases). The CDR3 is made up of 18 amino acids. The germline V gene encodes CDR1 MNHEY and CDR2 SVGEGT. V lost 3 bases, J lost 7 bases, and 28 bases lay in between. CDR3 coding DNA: TGTGCCAGCAGTTATCGCTTCGACGGACCGGGACTGCGGGGAGAGCAGTACTTC. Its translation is CASSYRFDGPGLRGEQYF.

The CDR3 reads CASSPWSVNNYGYTF. The DNA for the CDR3 is TGTGCCAGCAGCCCGTGGAGTGTTAATAACTATGGCTACACCTTC. J is TRBJ1-2 and V is TRBV7-9, with unresolved D. V lost 5 bases, J lost 1 base, and 14 bases lay in between. This CDR3 contains 15 residues. The germline V gene encodes CDR1 SEHNR and CDR2 FQNEAQ (reference sequence).

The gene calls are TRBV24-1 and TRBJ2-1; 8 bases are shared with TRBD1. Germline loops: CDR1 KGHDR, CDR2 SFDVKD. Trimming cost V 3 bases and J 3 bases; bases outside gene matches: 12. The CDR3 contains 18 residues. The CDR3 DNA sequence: TGTGCCACCAGTGATCCGGGGACAGGAAAGGGCAACTACAATGAGCAGTTCTTC. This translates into CATSDPGTGKGNYNEQFF.

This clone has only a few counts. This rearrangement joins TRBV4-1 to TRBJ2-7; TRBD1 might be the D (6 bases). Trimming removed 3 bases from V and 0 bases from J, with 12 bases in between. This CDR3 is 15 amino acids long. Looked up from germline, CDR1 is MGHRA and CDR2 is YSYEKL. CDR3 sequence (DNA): TGCGCCAGCAGCCACGTAGGGGGAAGCTCCTACGAGCAGTACTTC. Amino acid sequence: CASSHVGGSSYEQYF.

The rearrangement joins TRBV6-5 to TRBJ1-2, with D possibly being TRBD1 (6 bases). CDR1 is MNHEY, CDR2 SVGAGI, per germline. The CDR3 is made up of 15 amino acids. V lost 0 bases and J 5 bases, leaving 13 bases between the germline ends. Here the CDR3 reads CASSYSGQGWYGYTF. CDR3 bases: TGTGCCAGCAGTTACTCGGGGCAGGGGTGGTATGGCTACACCTTC.

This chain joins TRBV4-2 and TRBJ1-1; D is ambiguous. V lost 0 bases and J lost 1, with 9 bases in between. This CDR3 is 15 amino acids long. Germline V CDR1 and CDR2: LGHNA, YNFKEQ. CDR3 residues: CASSQELTQNTEAFF. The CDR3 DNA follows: TGTGCCAGCAGCCAAGAATTAACACAGAACACTGAAGCTTTCTTT.

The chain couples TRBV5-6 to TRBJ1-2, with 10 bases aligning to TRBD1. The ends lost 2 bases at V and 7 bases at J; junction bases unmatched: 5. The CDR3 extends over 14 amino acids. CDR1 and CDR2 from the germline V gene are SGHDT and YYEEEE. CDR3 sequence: CASSFDRGQGGYTF. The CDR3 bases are TGTGCCAGCAGCTTCGACAGGGGGCAAGGTGGCTACACCTTC.

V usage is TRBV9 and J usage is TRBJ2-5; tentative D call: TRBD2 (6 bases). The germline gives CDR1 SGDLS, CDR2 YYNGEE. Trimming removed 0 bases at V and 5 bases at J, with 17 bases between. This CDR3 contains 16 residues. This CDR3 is CASSVEGLAMGETQYF. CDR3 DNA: TGTGCCAGCAGCGTAGAGGGACTGGCCATGGGTGAGACCCAGTACTTC.

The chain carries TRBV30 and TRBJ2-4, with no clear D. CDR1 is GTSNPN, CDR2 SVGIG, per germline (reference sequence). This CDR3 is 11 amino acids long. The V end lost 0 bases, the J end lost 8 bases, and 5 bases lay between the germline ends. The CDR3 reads CAWSVQYIQYF. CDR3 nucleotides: TGTGCCTGGAGTGTACAGTACATTCAGTACTTC.

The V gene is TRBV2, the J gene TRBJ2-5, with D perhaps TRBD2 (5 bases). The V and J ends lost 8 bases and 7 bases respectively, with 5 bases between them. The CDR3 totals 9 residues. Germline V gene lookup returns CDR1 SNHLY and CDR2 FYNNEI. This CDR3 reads CASGGTQYF. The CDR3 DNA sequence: TGTGCCAGCGGAGGGACCCAGTACTTC.

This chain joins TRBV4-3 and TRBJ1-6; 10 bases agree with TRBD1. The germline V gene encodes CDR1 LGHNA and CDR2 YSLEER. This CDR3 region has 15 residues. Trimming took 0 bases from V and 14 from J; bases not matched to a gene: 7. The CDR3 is CASSQDRGQGRTLHF. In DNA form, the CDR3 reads TGCGCCAGCAGCCAAGATAGGGGACAGGGGAGAACCCTCCACTTT.

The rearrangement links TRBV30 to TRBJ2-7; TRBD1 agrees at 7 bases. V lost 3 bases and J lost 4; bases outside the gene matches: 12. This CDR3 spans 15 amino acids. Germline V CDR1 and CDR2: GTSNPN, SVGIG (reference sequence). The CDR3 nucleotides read TGTGCCTGGAGCCCTCTGGGGACAGAAGAATACGAGCAGTACTTC. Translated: CAWSPLGTEEYEQYF.

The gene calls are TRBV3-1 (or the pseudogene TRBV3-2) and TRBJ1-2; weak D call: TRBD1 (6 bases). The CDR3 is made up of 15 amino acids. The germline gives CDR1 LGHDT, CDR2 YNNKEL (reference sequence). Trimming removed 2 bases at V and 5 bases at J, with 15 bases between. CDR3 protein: CASSQYQGLSYGYTF. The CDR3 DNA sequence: TGTGCCAGCAGCCAATATCAGGGGTTATCGTATGGCTACACCTTC.

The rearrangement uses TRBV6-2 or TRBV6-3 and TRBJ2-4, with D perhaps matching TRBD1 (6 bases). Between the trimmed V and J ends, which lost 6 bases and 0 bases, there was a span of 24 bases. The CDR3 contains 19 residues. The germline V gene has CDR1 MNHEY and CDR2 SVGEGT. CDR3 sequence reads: CASSQNPGQTSLAKNIQYF. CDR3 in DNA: TGTGCCAGCAGCCAAAACCCCGGACAGACCTCTTTAGCCAAAAACATTCAGTACTTC.

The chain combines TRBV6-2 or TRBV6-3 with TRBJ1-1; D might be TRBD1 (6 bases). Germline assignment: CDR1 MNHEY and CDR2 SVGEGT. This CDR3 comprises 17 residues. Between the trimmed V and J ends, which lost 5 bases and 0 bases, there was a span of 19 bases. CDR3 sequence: CASSPLTGIGVNTEAFF. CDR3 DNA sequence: TGTGCCAGCAGTCCCCTGACAGGAATTGGAGTGAACACTGAAGCTTTCTTT.

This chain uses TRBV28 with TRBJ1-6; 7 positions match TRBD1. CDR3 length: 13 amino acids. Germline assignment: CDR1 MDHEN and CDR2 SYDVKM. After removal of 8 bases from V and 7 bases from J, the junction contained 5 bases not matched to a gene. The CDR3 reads CASSRDRNSPLHF. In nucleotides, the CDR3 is TGTGCCAGCTCCCGGGACAGAAATTCACCCCTCCACTTT. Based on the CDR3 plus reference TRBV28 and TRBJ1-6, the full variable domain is DVKVTQSSRYLVKRTGEKVFLECVQDMDHENMFWYRQDPGLGLRLIYFSYDVKMKEKGDIPEGYSVSREKKERFSLILESASTNQTSMYLCASSRDRNSPLHFGNGTRLTVT.

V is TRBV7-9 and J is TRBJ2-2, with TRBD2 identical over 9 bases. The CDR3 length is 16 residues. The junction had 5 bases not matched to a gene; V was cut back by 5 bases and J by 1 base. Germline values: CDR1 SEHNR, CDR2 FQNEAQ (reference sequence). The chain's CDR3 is CASSPRSGRNTGELFF. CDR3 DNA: TGTGCCAGCAGCCCCCGTAGCGGGAGGAACACCGGGGAGCTGTTTTTT.

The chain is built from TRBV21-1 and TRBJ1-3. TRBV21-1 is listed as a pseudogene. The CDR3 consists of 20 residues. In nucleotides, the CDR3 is TGTGCCAGCAGCCTCACCGGTCCCCCGGGACTTCATCGGGAGAGAAACACCATATATTTT. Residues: CASSLTGPPGLHRERNTIYF.